The clone carrying this T cell receptor (beta chain) was counted many times. What it binds is not known. The length of the CDR3 is 11 residues. V gave up 0 bases and J gave up 11 bases, with 7 bases separating them. CDR1 and CDR2 (germline): LGHDT, YNNKEL (reference sequence). The sample originates from a study of identical twins. The study's findings and limits: It was out-of-frame TCR alpha sharing in monozygotic twins that models underestimated. The study found excess low generation probability among twin-shared out-of-frame alpha sequences. Not following the same donors, the study drew its conclusions from cross-sectional statistical analysis.

One entry per CDR3 protein results from TCRdb running MiXCR on the 5' RACE reads. The data hold about 720,000 distinct CDR3 sequences, with approximately 9% observed a single time. The same data also went into a second study, on yellow fever vaccine responses in identical twins. That paper notes: Twins showed a vaccine T cell response that reportedly seemed partly convergent, partly personalized.

V and J are TRBV3-1 and TRBJ1-1, with D unresolved. This clonotype was obtained from a woman aged 18-29 years in good health. What was sequenced was PBMCs. CDR3 amino acids: CASSQEGAAFF. In DNA form, the CDR3 reads TGTGCCAGCAGCCAAGAAGGTGCGGCTTTCTTT.